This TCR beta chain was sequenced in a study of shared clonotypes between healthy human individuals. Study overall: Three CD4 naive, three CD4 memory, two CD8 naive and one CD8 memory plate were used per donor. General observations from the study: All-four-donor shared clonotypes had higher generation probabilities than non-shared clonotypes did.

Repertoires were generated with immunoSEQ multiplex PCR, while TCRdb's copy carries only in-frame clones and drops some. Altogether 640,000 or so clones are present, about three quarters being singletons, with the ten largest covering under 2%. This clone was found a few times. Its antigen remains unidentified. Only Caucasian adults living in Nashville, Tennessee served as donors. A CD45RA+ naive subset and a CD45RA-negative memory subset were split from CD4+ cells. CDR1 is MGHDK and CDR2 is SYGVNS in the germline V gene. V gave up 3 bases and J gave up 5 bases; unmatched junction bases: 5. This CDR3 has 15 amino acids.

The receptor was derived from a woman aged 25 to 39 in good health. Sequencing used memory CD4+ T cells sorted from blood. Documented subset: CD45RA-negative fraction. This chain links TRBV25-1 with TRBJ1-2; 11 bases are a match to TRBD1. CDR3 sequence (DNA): TGTGCCAGCAGTGACCGGGACAGGGGGTATTATGGCTACACCTTC. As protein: CASSDRDRGYYGYTF.